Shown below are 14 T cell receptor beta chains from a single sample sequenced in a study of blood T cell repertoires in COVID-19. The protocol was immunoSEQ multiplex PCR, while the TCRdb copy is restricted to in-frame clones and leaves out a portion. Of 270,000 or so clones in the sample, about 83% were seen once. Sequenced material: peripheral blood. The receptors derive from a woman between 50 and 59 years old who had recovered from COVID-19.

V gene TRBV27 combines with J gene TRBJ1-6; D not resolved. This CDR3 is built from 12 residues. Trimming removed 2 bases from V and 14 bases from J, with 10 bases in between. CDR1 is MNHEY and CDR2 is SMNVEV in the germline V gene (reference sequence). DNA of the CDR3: TGTGCCAGCAGTTTACTAGGTTCGGCCCTCCACTTT. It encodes CASSLLGSALHF.

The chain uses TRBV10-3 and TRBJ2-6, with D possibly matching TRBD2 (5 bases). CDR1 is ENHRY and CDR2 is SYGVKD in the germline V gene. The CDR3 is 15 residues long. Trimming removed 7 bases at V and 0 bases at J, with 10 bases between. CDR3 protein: CAINNDYSGANVLTF. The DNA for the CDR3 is TGTGCCATCAATAATGACTACTCTGGGGCCAACGTCCTGACTTTC.

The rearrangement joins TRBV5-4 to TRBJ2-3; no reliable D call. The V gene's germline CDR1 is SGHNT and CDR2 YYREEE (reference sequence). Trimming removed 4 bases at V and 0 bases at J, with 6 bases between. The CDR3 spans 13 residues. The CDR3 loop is CASSVTSTDTQYF. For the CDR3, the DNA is TGTGCCAGCAGCGTGACTAGCACAGATACGCAGTATTTT. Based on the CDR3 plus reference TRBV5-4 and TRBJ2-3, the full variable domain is ETGVTQSPTHLIKTRGQQVTLRCSSQSGHNTVSWYQQALGQGPQFIFQYYREEENGRGNFPPRFSGLQFPNYSSELNVNALELDDSALYLCASSVTSTDTQYFGPGTRLTVL.

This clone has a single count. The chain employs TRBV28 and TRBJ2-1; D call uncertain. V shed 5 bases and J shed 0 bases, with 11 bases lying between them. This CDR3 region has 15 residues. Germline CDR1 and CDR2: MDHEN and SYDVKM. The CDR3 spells CASSLASGSYNEQFF. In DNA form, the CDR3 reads TGTGCCAGCAGTCTGGCCAGTGGCTCCTACAATGAGCAGTTCTTC. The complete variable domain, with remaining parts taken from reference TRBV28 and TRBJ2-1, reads DVKVTQSSRYLVKRTGEKVFLECVQDMDHENMFWYRQDPGLGLRLIYFSYDVKMKEKGDIPEGYSVSREKKERFSLILESASTNQTSMYLCASSLASGSYNEQFFGPGTRLTVL.

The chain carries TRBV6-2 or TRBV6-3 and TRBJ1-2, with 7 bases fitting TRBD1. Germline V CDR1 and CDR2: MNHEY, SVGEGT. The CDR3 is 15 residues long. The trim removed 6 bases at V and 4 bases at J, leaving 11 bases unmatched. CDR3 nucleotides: TGTGCCAGCAGCTGGGACAGTCCGAGACCCTATGGCTACACCTTC. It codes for CASSWDSPRPYGYTF.

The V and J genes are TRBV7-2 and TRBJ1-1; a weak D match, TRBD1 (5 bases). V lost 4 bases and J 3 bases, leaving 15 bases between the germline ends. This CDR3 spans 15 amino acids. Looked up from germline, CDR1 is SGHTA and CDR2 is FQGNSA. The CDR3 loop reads CASSSGGRGYTEAFF. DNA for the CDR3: TGTGCCAGCAGCTCCGGGGGACGGGGTTACACTGAAGCTTTCTTT.

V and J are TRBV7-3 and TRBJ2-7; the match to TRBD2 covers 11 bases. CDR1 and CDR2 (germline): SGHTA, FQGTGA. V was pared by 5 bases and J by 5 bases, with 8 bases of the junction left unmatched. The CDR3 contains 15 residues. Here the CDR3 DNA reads TGTGCCAGCAGCATAGTAGCGGGGGGGAGACACGAGCAGTACTTC. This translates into CASSIVAGGRHEQYF.

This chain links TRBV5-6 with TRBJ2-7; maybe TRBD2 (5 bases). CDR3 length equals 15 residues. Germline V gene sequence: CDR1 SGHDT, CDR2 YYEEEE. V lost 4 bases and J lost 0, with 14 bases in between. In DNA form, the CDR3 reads TGTGCCAGCAGCCCCGGGGAGCCTTACTCCTACGAGCAGTACTTC. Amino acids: CASSPGEPYSYEQYF.

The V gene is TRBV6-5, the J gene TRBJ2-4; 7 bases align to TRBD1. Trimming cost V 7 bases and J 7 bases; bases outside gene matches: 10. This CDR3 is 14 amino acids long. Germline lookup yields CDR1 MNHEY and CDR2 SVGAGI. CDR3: CASNTDRVANIQYF. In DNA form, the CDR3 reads TGTGCCAGCAACACCGACAGGGTGGCGAACATTCAGTACTTC.

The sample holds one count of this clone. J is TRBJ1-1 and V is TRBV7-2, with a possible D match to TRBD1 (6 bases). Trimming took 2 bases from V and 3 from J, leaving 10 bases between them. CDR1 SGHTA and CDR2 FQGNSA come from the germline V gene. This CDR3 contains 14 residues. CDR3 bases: TGTGCCAGCAGCTTAAGGGGGTTGTACACTGAAGCTTTCTTT. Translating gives CASSLRGLYTEAFF.

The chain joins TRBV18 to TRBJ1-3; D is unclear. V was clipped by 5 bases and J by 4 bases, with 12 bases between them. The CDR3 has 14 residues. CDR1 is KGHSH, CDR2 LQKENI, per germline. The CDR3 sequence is CASSERDDGNTIYF. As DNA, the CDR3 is TGTGCCAGCTCAGAGAGGGATGACGGAAACACCATATATTTT.

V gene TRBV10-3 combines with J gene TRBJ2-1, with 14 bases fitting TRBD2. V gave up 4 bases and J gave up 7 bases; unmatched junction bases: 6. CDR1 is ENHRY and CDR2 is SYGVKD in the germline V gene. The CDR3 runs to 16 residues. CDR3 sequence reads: CAISAGLAGVFNEQFF. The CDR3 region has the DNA TGTGCCATCAGTGCGGGACTAGCGGGAGTTTTTAATGAGCAGTTCTTC.

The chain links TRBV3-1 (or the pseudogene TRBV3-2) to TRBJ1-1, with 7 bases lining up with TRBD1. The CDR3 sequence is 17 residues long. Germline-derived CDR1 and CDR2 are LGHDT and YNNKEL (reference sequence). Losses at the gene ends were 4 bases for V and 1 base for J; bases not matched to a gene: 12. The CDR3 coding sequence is TGTGCCAGCAGCCCCACTAGGGGGCTGGTCGGGAACACTGAAGCTTTCTTT. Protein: CASSPTRGLVGNTEAFF.

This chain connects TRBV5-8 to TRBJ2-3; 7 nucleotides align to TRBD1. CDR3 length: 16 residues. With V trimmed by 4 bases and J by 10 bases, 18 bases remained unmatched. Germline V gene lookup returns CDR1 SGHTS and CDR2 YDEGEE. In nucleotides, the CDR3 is TGTGCCAGCAGCCCAGGGGGACCTCCCACCTCCACGGCGCAGTATTTT. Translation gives CASSPGGPPTSTAQYF. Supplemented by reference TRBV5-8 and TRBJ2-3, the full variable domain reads EAGVTQSPTHLIKTRGQQATLRCSPISGHTSVYWYQQALGLGLQFLLWYDEGEERNRGNFPPRFSGRQFPNYSSELNVNALELEDSALYLCASSPGGPPTSTAQYFGPGTRLTVL.